The clone carrying this T cell receptor (beta chain) was detected ten times or more. The data belong to a study of T cells in Graves' hyperthyroidism and ophthalmopathy. Amplified regions were TCR beta CDR3 sequences from RNA transcripts. The HTBI set primed first-round TCR CDR3 RT-PCR. TCRdb passed the multiplex PCR reads through MiXCR, listing each CDR3 protein once. The sample records hundreds of thousands of distinct CDR3 sequences, roughly 14% being singletons. The CDR3 extends over 13 amino acids. V lost 8 bases to trimming and J lost 5 bases; unmatched junction nucleotides: 7. Germline V CDR1 and CDR2: MNHEY, SVGAGI.

This receptor was taken from a woman aged 40 to 55 with Graves' ophthalmopathy. What was sequenced was blood. This chain uses TRBV6-5 with TRBJ1-1, with 8 positions matching TRBD1. The CDR3 reads CASCRGRGTEAFF. In DNA form, the CDR3 reads TGTGCCAGCTGCAGGGGGCGCGGGACTGAAGCTTTCTTT.